Listed here are 21 T cell receptor beta chains from one sample, sequenced in a study of beta chain features in type 1 diabetes. Study-level points and caveats: Among all four CD4+ subsets, Type 1 diabetes patients had TCRB CDR3s that were moderately but significantly shorter.

The entirety of the isolated RNA underwent reverse transcription, so expressed TCRB transcripts were sequenced. TCRdb's copy holds only in-frame clones and misses some; the assay was immunoSEQ multiplex PCR. This sample yields 300,000 or so clones, of which 7% to 10% are seen a single time; more than 0.8% belongs to the top ten. These receptors have no identified antigens. The sequenced material came from central memory CD4+ T cells from blood. The source is a man younger than 45 with type 1 diabetes.

The CDR3 bases are TGCGCCAGCAAGCCAGCGGGGAGCTCAGATACGCAGTATTTT. This translates into CASKPAGSSDTQYF. The gene calls are TRBV10-1 and TRBJ2-3; TRBD2 matches at 7 bases. The CDR3 spans 14 residues. Germline-derived CDR1 and CDR2 are WNHNN and SYGVQD (reference sequence). V lost 7 bases to trimming and J lost 4 bases; unmatched junction nucleotides: 8.

CDR3 DNA sequence: TGTGCCAGCAGGGTCTCAGCCAAAAACATTCAGTACTTC. Its protein is CASRVSAKNIQYF. The genes are TRBV6-5 and TRBJ2-4; D is ambiguous. This CDR3 spans 13 amino acids. The ends were cut back, 6 bases at V and 0 bases at J, with 6 bases in the middle. Per the germline V gene, CDR1 is MNHEY and CDR2 is SVGAGI.

V usage is TRBV7-2 and J usage is TRBJ1-2; D ambiguous. The CDR3 has 12 residues. Germline CDR1 and CDR2: SGHTA and FQGNSA. V was shortened by 5 bases and J by 7 bases, with 11 bases between the two germline ends. CDR3: CASSPKGPGYTF. CDR3 bases: TGTGCCAGCAGCCCCAAGGGCCCTGGCTACACCTTC.

There are a few counts of this clone. This chain joins TRBV29-1 and TRBJ2-6; tentative D call: TRBD2 (5 bases). Germline V gives CDR1 SQVTM, CDR2 ANQGSEA. The CDR3 sequence is 13 residues long. V lost 7 bases to trimming and J lost 4 bases, with 11 bases between them. Here the CDR3 reads CSAWGVGANVLTF. The CDR3 DNA is TGCAGCGCGTGGGGAGTAGGGGCCAACGTCCTGACTTTC.

This clone was counted many times. This chain joins TRBV2 and TRBJ1-2; D gene ambiguous. The CDR3 runs 9 residues. Germline-derived CDR1 and CDR2 are SNHLY and FYNNEI. Here the CDR3 reads CPVRYGYTF. The CDR3 region has the DNA TGTCCTGTGCGCTATGGCTACACCTTC.

With respect to this clone: This sample also contains other DNA sequences that code for the same CDR3. V is TRBV29-1 and J is TRBJ1-2; no clear D. The CDR3 consists of 12 residues. V dropped 6 bases and J dropped 2 bases, with 10 bases sitting between them. CDR1 and CDR2 (germline): SQVTM, ANQGSEA. CDR3 region: CSVGGGNYGYTF. In DNA, the CDR3 is TGCAGCGTAGGTGGCGGAAACTATGGCTACACCTTC.

The rearrangement joins TRBV27 to TRBJ1-6, with D possibly TRBD1 on 5 matching bases. The V gene's germline CDR1 is MNHEY and CDR2 SMNVEV (reference sequence). This CDR3 is 16 amino acids long. V was cut by 5 bases and J by 6 bases, with 17 bases left in between. CDR3 region: CASSPHGQVVNSPLHF. As DNA, the CDR3 is TGTGCCAGCAGTCCCCATGGACAAGTAGTTAATTCACCCCTCCACTTT.

This clone has a handful of counts. This sequence joins TRBV30 and TRBJ1-6; D uncertain. V was clipped by 2 bases and J by 0 bases, with 14 bases between them. CDR3 size: 17 residues. Germline V lookup: CDR1 GTSNPN, CDR2 SVGIG (reference sequence). In nucleotides, the CDR3 is TGTGCCTGGAGTCGGCCCCCCGTGAGCTCCTATAATTCACCCCTCCACTTT. This translates into CAWSRPPVSSYNSPLHF.

The chain recombines TRBV23-1 with TRBJ1-1; the D is unclear. TRBV23-1 is an open reading frame, and its role is uncertain. The V gene lost 8 bases and the J gene lost 6 bases, with 16 bases spanning the gap. This CDR3 has 13 residues. The CDR3 DNA is TGCGCCAGCGAACAAAAGACTAGGGCTGAAGCTTTCTTT. Translation: CASEQKTRAEAFF.

The V call is TRBV15, the J call TRBJ2-5; possible D gene TRBD1, 7 bases. The CDR3 covers 14 residues. Trimming stripped 5 bases from V and 5 bases from J, with 15 bases between. Germline V gene data show CDR1 as LNHNV and CDR2 as YYDKDF (reference sequence). In DNA form, the CDR3 reads TGTGCCACCAGCGGATCAGGGGGGTGGGAGACCCAGTACTTC. Translated: CATSGSGGWETQYF.

This chain links TRBV25-1 with TRBJ2-7; 7 bases fit TRBD1. This CDR3 is built from 15 residues. V shed 6 bases, J shed 0 bases, and the junction held 8 bases outside the gene matches. The germline gives CDR1 MGHDK, CDR2 SYGVNS. The CDR3 region has the DNA TGTGCCAGCAGCCCCGGCAACAGGGGCTCCTACGAGCAGTACTTC. It yields the protein CASSPGNRGSYEQYF.

This clone was picked up a small number of times. Other DNA sequences in this sample translate to the same CDR3. The CDR3 reads CASSLSGTVYGYTF. In DNA, the CDR3 is TGTGCCAGCAGTTTATCGGGGACAGTCTATGGCTACACCTTC. The genes are TRBV28 and TRBJ1-2; 7 nucleotides line up with TRBD1. CDR3 length: 14 amino acids. Germline V gene lookup returns CDR1 MDHEN and CDR2 SYDVKM. Trimming at V came to 1 base and at J to 4 bases, leaving 3 bases not matched to a gene.

The genes are TRBV7-9 and TRBJ1-2; D remains ambiguous. Germline V gives CDR1 SEHNR, CDR2 FQNEAQ (reference sequence). The CDR3 length is 14 residues. V was trimmed by 6 bases and J by 8 bases, leaving 19 bases between them. DNA for the CDR3: TGTGCCAGCAGTCTACCCCGACCCGCCGGCGGCTACACCTTC. Translation: CASSLPRPAGGYTF.

In this sample, this clone turned up many times. J is TRBJ2-7 and V is TRBV10-1, with D tentatively TRBD1 or TRBD2 (6 bases each). CDR1 WNHNN and CDR2 SYGVQD come from the germline V gene (reference sequence). V lost 3 bases, J lost 7 bases, and 13 bases lay in between. This CDR3 is 13 amino acids long. The CDR3 nucleotides read TGCGCCAGCAGTGAATCGGGGGCGCGAGAGCAGTACTTC. Amino acid sequence: CASSESGAREQYF.

This clone occurred a few times. The chain has TRBV30 and TRBJ2-1, with 9 bases lining up with TRBD1. Germline V gene data show CDR1 as GTSNPN and CDR2 as SVGIG (reference sequence). CDR3 length: 14 residues. V shed 2 bases and J 6 bases; nucleotides not matched to a gene: 5. In DNA, the CDR3 is TGTGCCTGGAGTACGACAGGGGGGGGCAATGAGCAGTTCTTC. Encoded protein: CAWSTTGGGNEQFF.

This clone has a count of ten or more. The gene calls are TRBV9 and TRBJ2-7; tentative D call: TRBD1 (6 bases). CDR3 length: 12 amino acids. Trimming took 2 bases from V and 6 from J, leaving 9 bases between them. Germline V gene data show CDR1 as SGDLS and CDR2 as YYNGEE. Here the CDR3 reads CASSVGAGEQYF. The CDR3 nucleotides are TGTGCCAGCAGCGTGGGGGCTGGCGAGCAGTACTTC.

This clone was seen a handful of times. A junction end diverges from the germline sequence, so it may reflect a read error. The J gene is TRBJ2-5, the V gene TRBV7-7; 9 positions match TRBD1. Germline CDR1 and CDR2: SSHAT and FNYEAQ (reference sequence). This CDR3 comprises 14 residues. The CDR3 reads CASSFGTGQETQYF. The CDR3 nucleotides are TGTGCTAGCAGCTTTGGGACAGGGCAAGAGACCCAGTACTTC.

This clone came up a few times. The chain joins TRBV29-1 to TRBJ1-1; TRBD1 aligns across 8 bases. The CDR3 runs 12 residues. With V trimmed by 7 bases and J by 3 bases, 4 bases remained unmatched. Germline V gives CDR1 SQVTM, CDR2 ANQGSEA. CDR3 amino acids: CSGRQGHTEAFF. The CDR3 bases are TGCAGCGGTAGACAGGGGCACACTGAAGCTTTCTTT.

This clone was seen only a few times. The chain employs TRBV4-3 and TRBJ2-7; TRBD1 matches 10 bases. This CDR3 comprises 15 residues. Losses at the gene ends were 0 bases for V and 8 bases for J; bases not matched to a gene: 7. CDR1 is LGHNA, CDR2 YSLEER, per germline. The CDR3 sequence is CASSQEPGQGTKQYF. CDR3 nucleotide sequence: TGCGCCAGCAGCCAAGAACCGGGACAGGGGACTAAGCAGTACTTC.

This rearrangement joins TRBV5-1 to TRBJ2-3; D unresolved. Between the trimmed V and J ends, which lost 6 bases and 0 bases, there was a span of 11 bases. Germline loops: CDR1 SGHRS, CDR2 YFSETQ. This CDR3 is 14 amino acids long. The CDR3 DNA follows: TGCGCCAGCAATCGAGATTCTAGCACAGATACGCAGTATTTT. Protein sequence: CASNRDSSTDTQYF.

The chain uses TRBV14 and TRBJ2-2, with D unresolved. CDR1 is SGHDN, CDR2 FVKESK, per germline. Trimming cost V 1 base and J 6 bases, with 6 bases left between them. This CDR3 region has 13 residues. The CDR3 DNA is TGTGCCAGCAGCCAAGGGTTGCCCGGGGAGCTGTTTTTT. Its protein is CASSQGLPGELFF.